Presented here are 21 T cell receptor beta chains from one specimen sequenced in a study of T cell repertoires in cytomegalovirus infection. A single record per CDR3 protein comes from TCRdb applying MiXCR to the reads. The sample consists of 650,000 to 900,000 distinct CDR3 sequences, about 31% of them appearing once. No antigen has been identified for these receptors. The sequences come from cultured CD8+ T cells from PBMCs, collected from culture after CMV antigen stimulation. These receptors were collected from a human donor in good health (CMV status not recorded). Some clones in this sample may be carry-over from other donors' samples.

This clonotype was detected many times. The chain links TRBV7-2 to TRBJ2-1; D is uncertain. CDR1 and CDR2 from the germline V gene are SGHTA and FQGNSA. V was pared by 3 bases and J by 4 bases, with 13 bases between. This CDR3 contains 15 residues. For the CDR3, the DNA is TGTGCCAGCAGCTTTGGGCCGTCAATTTACAATGAGCAGTTCTTC. It yields the protein CASSFGPSIYNEQFF.

The CDR3 loop reads CASSYRRDNQPQHF. CDR3 sequence (DNA): TGTGCCAGCAGTTACCGCCGCGACAATCAGCCCCAGCATTTT. J is TRBJ1-5 and V is TRBV6-5; D unclear. This CDR3 is built from 14 residues. The V and J ends lost 2 bases and 3 bases respectively, with 8 bases between them. Germline V gene lookup returns CDR1 MNHEY and CDR2 SVGAGI.

V gene TRBV28 combines with J gene TRBJ1-2, with D perhaps matching TRBD1 (6 bases). The ends were cut back, 1 base at V and 1 base at J, with 16 bases in the middle. The CDR3 is 17 residues long. Germline CDR1 and CDR2: MDHEN and SYDVKM. The DNA of the CDR3 is TGTGCCAGCAGTTTATACCTCGGAGGGGGGGGTAACTATGGCTACACCTTC. This codes for CASSLYLGGGGNYGYTF.

This clonotype has a handful of counts. This rearrangement joins TRBV6-4 to TRBJ1-2, with D maybe TRBD1 (5 bases). This CDR3 comprises 14 residues. V shed 2 bases and J shed 4 bases, with 11 bases lying between them. The germline CDR1 and CDR2 sequences are MRHNA and SNTAGT. CDR3 region: CASSDPGRGYGYTF. The CDR3 region has the DNA TGTGCCAGCAGTGACCCGGGGCGAGGCTATGGCTACACCTTC.

Remarks on this clonotype: One end of the junction is discordant with germline, which a read error may explain. This chain connects TRBV28 to TRBJ1-5; D gene ambiguous. The CDR3 totals 15 residues. Per the germline V gene, CDR1 is MDHEN and CDR2 is SYDVKM. CDR3 protein: CANSLGPYSNQPQHF. The CDR3 DNA is TGTGCCAACAGTTTAGGGCCATATAGCAATCAGCCCCAGCATTTT.

V gene TRBV27 combines with J gene TRBJ1-5; 10 nucleotides match TRBD1. The CDR3 is 15 amino acids. Germline lookup yields CDR1 MNHEY and CDR2 SMNVEV (reference sequence). The J segment lost 6 bases and the V segment lost 5 bases, leaving 7 bases of the junction unmatched. The CDR3 sequence: CASSPIDRGLQPQHF. The CDR3 nucleotides read TGTGCCAGCAGTCCGATCGACAGGGGGCTTCAGCCCCAGCATTTT.

This clonotype appeared many times. The chain is built from TRBV7-2 and TRBJ1-2, with 7 bases lining up with TRBD1. Germline V gives CDR1 SGHTA, CDR2 FQGNSA. CDR3 length: 15 amino acids. V shed 8 bases and J 7 bases; nucleotides not matched to a gene: 16. Written as DNA, the CDR3 is TGTGCCAGCCTGTCAACAGGGGAAGTTTTGTTTGGCTACACCTTC. It specifies CASLSTGEVLFGYTF.

This clonotype was seen a few times. V and J are TRBV7-4 and TRBJ2-7, with D uncertain. The V and J ends lost 0 bases and 4 bases respectively, with 13 bases between them. In germline, CDR1 is SGHVT, CDR2 SQSDAQ. There are 15 residues in the CDR3. In DNA, the CDR3 is TGTGCCAGCAGCTTAGCGGTGGGGTTACGGTACGAGCAGTACTTC. Protein product: CASSLAVGLRYEQYF.

This clonotype was seen a handful of times. The chain combines TRBV4-3 with TRBJ2-3; no clear D. CDR1 LGHNA and CDR2 YSLEER come from the germline V gene. V was pared by 0 bases and J by 3 bases, with 16 bases between. The CDR3 spans 17 residues. The CDR3 DNA sequence: TGCGCCAGCAGCCAAGACAGCGTTTCCCCCGCAACAGATACGCAGTATTTT. Amino acid sequence: CASSQDSVSPATDTQYF.

The rearrangement links TRBV12-5 to TRBJ1-6, with 8 nucleotides matching TRBD1. The CDR3 contains 15 residues. CDR1 is LGHNT, CDR2 FRNRAP, per germline. Trimming removed 6 bases from V and 10 bases from J; junction bases left unmatched: 11. CDR3 protein: CASGYLTGVGSPLHF. CDR3 nucleotides: TGTGCTAGTGGCTACCTGACAGGGGTAGGATCACCCCTCCACTTT.

This clonotype has a count of ten or more. The rearrangement uses TRBV7-2 and TRBJ2-2; TRBD2 might be the D (5 bases). The V end lost 5 bases, the J end lost 8 bases, and 18 bases lay between the germline ends. This CDR3 is built from 15 residues. Germline CDR1 SGHTA, CDR2 FQGNSA. DNA of the CDR3: TGTGCCAGCAGCCTATGGGATGGACTTCTAGGGGAGCTGTTTTTT. Its translation: CASSLWDGLLGELFF.

Many counts were recorded for this clonotype. This chain connects TRBV15 to TRBJ1-2; D may be TRBD1 (5 bases). V dropped 4 bases and J dropped 5 bases, with 14 bases sitting between them. CDR1 is LNHNV and CDR2 is YYDKDF in the germline V gene (reference sequence). This CDR3 is 14 amino acids long. In nucleotides, the CDR3 is TGTGCCACCAGCAAGCCCCCGGGACTTTATGGCTACACCTTC. Its translation: CATSKPPGLYGYTF.

The table lists this clonotype with a few counts. This chain connects TRBV5-6 to TRBJ1-1; 9 nucleotides match TRBD1. Germline CDR1 and CDR2: SGHDT and YYEEEE. J lost 1 base, V lost 4 bases, and 11 bases had no gene match. This CDR3 comprises 17 residues. CDR3 residues: CASSLGQGLVGNTEAFF. Written as DNA, the CDR3 is TGTGCCAGCAGCCTCGGACAGGGGCTGGTAGGGAACACTGAAGCTTTCTTT.

This clonotype was seen only a few times. The chain carries TRBV4-1 and TRBJ2-3, with TRBD2 identical over 10 bases. The CDR3 spans 17 residues. V trimming: 1 base; J trimming: 2 bases; junction bases outside the gene matches: 6. The V gene's germline CDR1 is MGHRA and CDR2 YSYEKL. The CDR3 DNA reads TGCGCCAGCAGCCAAGGGGCTAGCGGGGGTCTCACAGATACGCAGTATTTT. This encodes CASSQGASGGLTDTQYF.

The chain combines TRBV19 with TRBJ2-1; TRBD1 matches at 7 bases. This CDR3 has 15 amino acids. Germline trimming cut 5 bases from V and 3 bases from J; bases unmatched to any gene: 7. Germline loops: CDR1 LNHDA, CDR2 SQIVND (reference sequence). The CDR3 sequence is CASSALRDSYNEQFF. The CDR3 nucleotides are TGTGCCAGTAGTGCCCTCCGGGACAGCTACAATGAGCAGTTCTTC.

This sequence joins TRBV5-1 and TRBJ2-7; D perhaps matches TRBD1 (6 bases). Germline values: CDR1 SGHRS, CDR2 YFSETQ. V was clipped by 4 bases and J by 3 bases, with 20 bases between them. This CDR3 contains 16 residues. CDR3 bases: TGCGCCAGCAGCCCCACCGGACAGCATCCGGGCTACGAGCAGTACTTC. Protein product: CASSPTGQHPGYEQYF.

V usage is TRBV12-3 or TRBV12-4 and J usage is TRBJ1-1; no reliable D call. The CDR3 extends over 12 amino acids. CDR3: CATDSKATEAFF. The DNA of the CDR3 is TGTGCTACGGACTCAAAAGCGACTGAAGCTTTCTTT.

This clonotype has only a few counts. The CDR3 spells CAISESGASGNTIYF. In nucleotides, the CDR3 is TGTGCCATCAGTGAGTCGGGGGCCTCTGGAAACACCATATATTTT. The chain couples TRBV10-3 to TRBJ1-3, with D maybe TRBD1 (6 bases). Germline V lookup: CDR1 ENHRY, CDR2 SYGVKD. This CDR3 is 15 amino acids long. V was clipped by 0 bases and J by 0 bases, with 6 bases between them.

This clonotype was seen at least ten times. The chain employs TRBV12-3 or TRBV12-4 and TRBJ1-5; 7 bases fit TRBD1. J was trimmed by 7 bases and V by 3 bases; bases with no gene match: 6. The CDR3 is 14 amino acids. The CDR3 loop is CASSFVAGGQPQHF. CDR3 nucleotide sequence: TGTGCCAGCAGTTTCGTGGCAGGGGGGCAGCCCCAGCATTTT.

This clonotype has just a few counts. The rearrangement links TRBV10-2 to TRBJ2-1, with D possibly TRBD1 on 5 matching bases. V dropped 0 bases and J dropped 6 bases, with 15 bases sitting between them. This CDR3 is 16 amino acids long. The germline V gene has CDR1 WSHSY and CDR2 SAAADI. CDR3 sequence reads: CASSESETNQGNEQFF. CDR3 coding DNA: TGCGCCAGCAGTGAGTCTGAGACCAATCAGGGCAATGAGCAGTTCTTC.

The chain carries TRBV7-2 and TRBJ2-7; 7 nucleotides line up with TRBD2. Looked up from germline, CDR1 is SGHTA and CDR2 is FQGNSA. The CDR3 contains 15 residues. Trimming cost V 0 bases and J 7 bases; bases outside gene matches: 9. CDR3 bases: TGTGCCAGCAGCTTAGCGCGGGGGAGTGGGGGAGAGCAGTACTTC. It yields the protein CASSLARGSGGEQYF.